This TCR beta chain derives from a study of long-term antiretroviral therapy in people with HIV. CDR3 length: 11 amino acids. Trimming shortened V by 3 bases and J by 5 bases, and 4 bases separated the two germline ends. CDR1 and CDR2 from the germline V gene are MDHEN and SYDVKM. Participants with HIV, all of them, were treated in the United States. This was the immunoSEQ v3.0 assay at survey level. Data came from immunoSEQ multiplex PCR; TCRdb stores just in-frame clones and leaves some out. The repertoire includes tens of thousands of clones, around four fifths of them detected once, and nearly 3.5% sits in the top ten.

This clonotype was sampled from a woman aged 45-60 years with HIV. Sequences were derived from unsorted PBMCs, sampled 1.9 years after starting antiretroviral therapy. This chain joins TRBV28 and TRBJ2-5; D is uncertain. The CDR3 DNA is TGTGCCAGCAGTTTGATCGAGACCCAGTACTTC. Its protein product is CASSLIETQYF.